A single sample gave rise to the 16 T cell receptor beta chains below, sequenced in a study of T cell responses to AZD1222 COVID-19 vaccine. Measured with immunoSEQ multiplex PCR; TCRdb has only the in-frame clones, and not every one. Of some 180,000 clones in the sample, roughly 92% were seen once. Sequences were derived from peripheral blood, sampled on day 0 of AZD1222 vaccination. These receptors all stem from an adult in good health.

This sequence joins TRBV18 and TRBJ1-3; D uncertain. V lost 3 bases to trimming and J lost 0 bases, with 3 bases between them. Germline V gene lookup returns CDR1 KGHSH and CDR2 LQKENI. The CDR3 extends over 13 amino acids. The CDR3 coding sequence is TGTGCCAGCTCACCGGTCTCTGGAAACACCATATATTTT. This gives the protein CASSPVSGNTIYF.

This chain connects TRBV27 to TRBJ2-6; tentatively, D is TRBD1 or TRBD2 (6 bases each). CDR3 length: 18 amino acids. Per germline, CDR1 MNHEY and CDR2 SMNVEV (reference sequence). V was clipped by 5 bases and J by 0 bases, with 17 bases between them. Here the CDR3 DNA reads TGTGCCAGCAGTCCACGGGGGCGACCGAGCTCTGGGGCCAACGTCCTGACTTTC. Amino acid sequence: CASSPRGRPSSGANVLTF.

The chain carries TRBV27 and TRBJ2-2; D is unresolved. Trimming left V 3 bases short and J 4 bases short, with 3 bases between. The CDR3 is 12 residues long. Per germline, CDR1 MNHEY and CDR2 SMNVEV (reference sequence). The CDR3 DNA reads as TGTGCCAGCAGTTTTTCCACCGGGGAGCTGTTTTTT. Encoded protein: CASSFSTGELFF.

CDR3 amino acids: CASRSTGLTNEKLFF. Written as DNA, the CDR3 is TGCGCCAGCAGAAGCACAGGGTTGACTAATGAAAAACTGTTTTTT. The chain links TRBV5-1 to TRBJ1-4; possibly TRBD1 for D (6 bases). Per the germline V gene, CDR1 is SGHRS and CDR2 is YFSETQ. The CDR3 extends over 15 amino acids. Trimming removed 5 bases from V and 2 bases from J, with 13 bases in between.

The chain carries TRBV3-1 (or the pseudogene TRBV3-2) and TRBJ2-1, with 10 bases aligning to TRBD1. The CDR3 covers 18 residues. V trimming: 8 bases; J trimming: 0 bases; junction bases outside the gene matches: 13. The germline gives CDR1 LGHDT, CDR2 YNNKEL (reference sequence). The CDR3 region is CASPRDRGRPRSYNEQFF. DNA for the CDR3: TGTGCCAGCCCTCGGGACAGGGGCCGGCCGCGCTCCTACAATGAGCAGTTCTTC.

This chain uses TRBV25-1 with TRBJ2-7; 8 nucleotides agree with TRBD1. Germline trimming cut 3 bases from V and 2 bases from J; bases unmatched to any gene: 9. There are 16 residues in the CDR3. Germline CDR1 MGHDK, CDR2 SYGVNS. The CDR3 is CASSEPGRGPAYEQYF. The CDR3 DNA follows: TGTGCCAGCAGTGAGCCCGGCAGGGGGCCTGCCTACGAGCAGTACTTC.

V usage is TRBV7-6 and J usage is TRBJ2-5, with 12 bases identical to TRBD2. Germline lookup yields CDR1 SGHVS and CDR2 FNYEAQ. V was pared by 5 bases and J by 5 bases, with 6 bases of the junction left unmatched. There are 15 residues in the CDR3. DNA for the CDR3: TGTGCCAGCAGCCGACTAGCGGGAGAAGGGGAGACCCAGTACTTC. This encodes CASSRLAGEGETQYF.

V is TRBV10-1 and J is TRBJ2-7, with D perhaps matching TRBD1 (5 bases). With 1 base removed from V and 6 bases from J, the gap between germline ends came to 19 bases. The CDR3 has 16 residues. CDR1 is WNHNN and CDR2 is SYGVQD in the germline V gene (reference sequence). The DNA of the CDR3 is TGCGCCAGCAGTGAGTTTCAGGGAATATCGGTGCGCGAGCAGTACTTC. Protein sequence: CASSEFQGISVREQYF.

V usage is TRBV18 and J usage is TRBJ1-1; D perhaps matches TRBD1 (5 bases). Trimming left V 6 bases short and J 0 bases short, with 11 bases between. CDR3 length: 14 amino acids. Germline V CDR1 and CDR2: KGHSH, LQKENI. The CDR3 spells CASSPGTVNTEAFF. CDR3 nucleotides: TGTGCCAGCTCGCCCGGGACGGTGAACACTGAAGCTTTCTTT.

The CDR3 nucleotides read TGTGCCAGCAGTTTTGTGGGCTACGAGCAGTACTTC. Protein sequence: CASSFVGYEQYF. J is TRBJ2-7 and V is TRBV6-5; D call uncertain. The length of the CDR3 is 12 residues. Trimming took 4 bases from V and 3 from J, leaving 7 bases between them. Per germline, CDR1 MNHEY and CDR2 SVGAGI.

CDR3 bases: TGTGCCAGCAGTGAATATGGGCCCCGGGACGCATACTTC. Residues: CASSEYGPRDAYF. This sequence joins TRBV25-1 and TRBJ2-7; D might be TRBD1 or TRBD2, each matching 5 bases. V was pared by 0 bases and J by 13 bases, with 16 bases between. The CDR3 extends over 13 amino acids. From germline, CDR1 is MGHDK and CDR2 SYGVNS.

The J gene is TRBJ2-2, the V gene TRBV18; maybe TRBD2 (6 bases). V lost 3 bases and J lost 7, with 15 bases in between. This CDR3 contains 15 residues. Germline CDR1 and CDR2: KGHSH and LQKENI. DNA of the CDR3: TGTGCCAGCTCACCGCCCTCCCGGGGGTTCGGGGAGCTGTTTTTT. It encodes CASSPPSRGFGELFF.

V usage is TRBV9 and J usage is TRBJ2-7; 7 bases are a match to TRBD1. The V and J ends lost 0 bases and 4 bases, in that order; junction bases with no gene match: 7. The CDR3 covers 15 residues. In germline, CDR1 is SGDLS, CDR2 YYNGEE. The CDR3 protein is CASSVGVGDRYEQYF. The CDR3 DNA follows: TGTGCCAGCAGCGTAGGGGTGGGGGACAGATACGAGCAGTACTTC.

The V call is TRBV18, the J call TRBJ2-5; 7 positions match TRBD1. J gave up 2 bases and V 5 bases, and 2 bases lay outside the gene matches. Germline V CDR1 and CDR2: KGHSH, LQKENI. The CDR3 loop spans 13 amino acids. The DNA for the CDR3 is TGTGCCAGCTCAGGGACAGCTCAAGAGACCCAGTACTTC. Translated, it gives CASSGTAQETQYF.

J is TRBJ1-1 and V is TRBV18, with 10 bases that match TRBD1. CDR1 KGHSH and CDR2 LQKENI come from the germline V gene. V gave up 5 bases and J gave up 3 bases; unmatched junction bases: 3. The CDR3 is 14 residues long. CDR3 sequence reads: CASSEGQGYTEAFF. DNA for the CDR3: TGTGCCAGCTCAGAGGGACAGGGGTACACTGAAGCTTTCTTT.

V is TRBV7-2 and J is TRBJ2-2, with 10 bases matching TRBD1. CDR1 and CDR2 (germline): SGHTA, FQGNSA. This CDR3 is built from 15 residues. After removal of 5 bases from V and 6 bases from J, the junction contained 6 bases not matched to a gene. CDR3 protein: CASSRTGGKPGELFF. The CDR3 nucleotides read TGTGCCAGCAGCCGGACAGGGGGAAAACCCGGGGAGCTGTTTTTT.